Each of the 16 T cell receptor beta chains below was sequenced from the same sample in a study of glioma-infiltrating T cells. The iRepertoire nested amplicon-rescue multiplex PCR amplified TCR alpha and beta CDR3s from RNA. TCRdb reprocessed the multiplex PCR reads via MiXCR and lists one record per CDR3 protein. The sample has some 110,000 distinct CDR3 sequences; less than 30% are singletons. Sequencing was done on a sample of glioma tissue, nonneoplastic brain tissue, or PBMCs (not recorded which). These TCRs come from a human donor with low-grade glioma or glioblastoma, undergoing nonglioma brain surgery, or in good health (not recorded which).

The sample holds many counts of this clonotype. The rearrangement links TRBV20-1 to TRBJ2-5; D possibly uses TRBD1 or TRBD2 (5 bases each). Germline CDR1 reads DFQATT; CDR2 reads SNEGSKA (reference sequence). The CDR3 is 15 amino acids. V gave up 3 bases and J gave up 6 bases, with 20 bases separating them. CDR3 protein: CSARAVSRDLKTQYF. The CDR3 region has the DNA TGCAGTGCTAGGGCCGTTAGCCGGGACCTAAAGACCCAGTACTTC.

This clonotype was seen repeatedly, ten times or more. The V gene is TRBV27, the J gene TRBJ2-7; no clear D gene. The CDR3 consists of 13 residues. The ends were cut back, 3 bases at V and 2 bases at J, with 8 bases in the middle. Looked up from germline, CDR1 is MNHEY and CDR2 is SMNVEV (reference sequence). CDR3 amino acids: CASSLLSTYEQYF. CDR3 bases: TGTGCCAGCAGTTTGCTCTCTACCTACGAGCAGTACTTC.

V gene TRBV29-1 combines with J gene TRBJ2-7; possibly TRBD2 for D (5 bases). The V and J ends lost 4 bases and 1 base respectively, with 8 bases between them. Germline V lookup: CDR1 SQVTM, CDR2 ANQGSEA. The CDR3 loop spans 12 amino acids. CDR3 in DNA: TGCAGCGTTGCTAGCAGATCCTACGAGCAGTACTTC. It codes for CSVASRSYEQYF.

Comments on this clonotype: A clone one base away is much larger, so this may be a read error. The chain employs TRBV14 and TRBJ2-7, with D maybe TRBD1 (5 bases). CDR1 is SGHDN, CDR2 FVKESK, per germline. There are 18 residues in the CDR3. CDR3 nucleotides: TGTGCCGGCAGCCCCCTACCTTACACAGGAACAACATCCTACGAGCAGTACTTC. Translating it yields CAGSPLPYTGTTSYEQYF.

In this sample, this clonotype turned up a few times. The chain recombines TRBV29-1 with TRBJ2-1; D unclear. This CDR3 region has 11 residues. Trimming removed 4 bases from V and 7 bases from J, with 8 bases in between. CDR1 is SQVTM, CDR2 ANQGSEA, per germline. The CDR3 DNA sequence: TGCAGCGTTGGTCAATCTAATGAGCAGTTCTTC. It encodes CSVGQSNEQFF.

In regard to this clonotype: One end of the junction fails to match germline, which may point to a read error. The chain uses TRBV4-1 and TRBJ1-2, with 7 nucleotides matching TRBD1. The CDR3 has 15 amino acids. Germline V lookup: CDR1 MGHRA, CDR2 YSYEKL. CDR3 nucleotides: TGCGCCAGCAGCCAAGCGGACAGGAGTAACTATGGCTACGCCTTC. Its protein product is CASSQADRSNYGYAF.

The chain combines TRBV4-3 with TRBJ1-1, with 7 bases identical to TRBD1. This CDR3 spans 16 amino acids. Unmatched junction bases numbered 7, after V lost 0 bases and J lost 3 bases. In germline, CDR1 is LGHNA, CDR2 YSLEER. CDR3: CASSQDLTGVDTEAFF. CDR3 nucleotides: TGCGCCAGCAGCCAAGATCTTACAGGGGTGGACACTGAAGCTTTCTTT.

The chain has TRBV19 and TRBJ2-5, with D maybe TRBD2 (6 bases). The CDR3 runs 14 residues. The germline V and J ends were trimmed by 6 bases and 3 bases, with 14 bases remaining between them. The germline V gene encodes CDR1 LNHDA and CDR2 SQIVND (reference sequence). In DNA form, the CDR3 reads TGTGCCAGTAGATCTCCGGGACTGGAAGAGACCCAGTACTTC. The encoded protein is CASRSPGLEETQYF.

This clonotype was counted many times. The rearrangement uses TRBV20-1 and TRBJ2-1, with D maybe TRBD2 (5 bases). Trimming pared 3 bases from V and 5 bases from J, leaving 11 bases between. Per the germline V gene, CDR1 is DFQATT and CDR2 is SNEGSKA (reference sequence). The CDR3 has 13 residues. The CDR3 DNA is TGCAGTGCTAGTCCACCACTAGACAATGAGCAGTTCTTC. It translates to CSASPPLDNEQFF.

This clonotype was counted between two and nine times. The rearrangement uses TRBV29-1 and TRBJ1-1; TRBD1 agrees at 7 bases. This CDR3 region has 13 residues. V shed 6 bases and J 0 bases; nucleotides not matched to a gene: 4. Germline V gene lookup returns CDR1 SQVTM and CDR2 ANQGSEA. CDR3 DNA sequence: TGCAGCGTCGCCAGGGGGATGAACACTGAAGCTTTCTTT. This sequence encodes CSVARGMNTEAFF. The complete variable domain, with remaining parts taken from reference TRBV29-1 and TRBJ1-1, reads SAVISQKPSRDICQRGTSLTIQCQVDSQVTMMFWYRQQPGQSLTLIATANQGSEATYESGFVIDKFPISRPNLTFSTLTVSNMSPEDSSIYLCSVARGMNTEAFFGQGTRLTVV.

This clonotype was seen many times. V and J are TRBV4-2 and TRBJ2-7; D is unclear. The CDR3 runs 18 residues. V lost 0 bases and J 0 bases, leaving 18 bases between the germline ends. Germline CDR1 is LGHNA and CDR2 is YNFKEQ. The CDR3 spells CASSQDRASGTLSYEQYF. CDR3 bases: TGTGCCAGCAGCCAAGATAGGGCTAGTGGAACCCTCTCCTACGAGCAGTACTTC.

This clonotype was found many times. V is TRBV2 and J is TRBJ2-5; D is unresolved. CDR1 and CDR2 from the germline V gene are SNHLY and FYNNEI. V lost 0 bases and J lost 0, with 8 bases in between. There are 15 residues in the CDR3. The CDR3 protein is CASSEARTDQETQYF. The CDR3 DNA reads as TGTGCCAGCAGTGAAGCTCGGACCGACCAAGAGACCCAGTACTTC.

This clonotype occurred many times. The chain couples TRBV19 to TRBJ2-3, with D perhaps matching TRBD2 (5 bases). V was pared by 6 bases and J by 2 bases, with 15 bases between. The germline gives CDR1 LNHDA, CDR2 SQIVND (reference sequence). The CDR3 contains 15 residues. CDR3 bases: TGTGCCAGTAGCCTCCAAGGAGGAATCACAGATACGCAGTATTTT. Its protein product is CASSLQGGITDTQYF.

This clonotype appeared a few times. This sequence joins TRBV19 and TRBJ2-1; TRBD2 matches at 10 bases. This CDR3 contains 16 residues. The V and J ends lost 4 bases and 7 bases, in that order; junction bases with no gene match: 10. The V gene's germline CDR1 is LNHDA and CDR2 SQIVND (reference sequence). CDR3 coding DNA: TGTGCCAGTAGTAGGGGTCTAGCGGGAGAAGTAAATGAGCAGTTCTTC. Residues: CASSRGLAGEVNEQFF.

This clonotype occurred many times. V and J are TRBV7-2 and TRBJ1-2; 8 nucleotides match TRBD1. Germline CDR1 reads SGHTA; CDR2 reads FQGNSA. This CDR3 spans 14 amino acids. The J segment lost 8 bases and the V segment lost 4 bases, leaving 9 bases of the junction unmatched. CDR3 DNA: TGTGCCAGCAGCTCGGGACAGGCGGTATGGGGCTACACCTTC. This codes for CASSSGQAVWGYTF.

A note on this clonotype: With a much larger clone just one base away, this may be a read error. The V and J genes are TRBV4-2 and TRBJ2-3, with D perhaps matching TRBD2 (6 bases). The CDR3 has 15 amino acids. Looked up from germline, CDR1 is LGHNA and CDR2 is YNFKEQ. The germline V and J ends were trimmed by 2 bases and 6 bases, with 15 bases remaining between them. CDR3 protein: CASSQLTSLSDTQYF. The DNA of the CDR3 is TGTGCCAGCAGCCAATTGACTAGTTTATCCGATACGCAGTATTTT.